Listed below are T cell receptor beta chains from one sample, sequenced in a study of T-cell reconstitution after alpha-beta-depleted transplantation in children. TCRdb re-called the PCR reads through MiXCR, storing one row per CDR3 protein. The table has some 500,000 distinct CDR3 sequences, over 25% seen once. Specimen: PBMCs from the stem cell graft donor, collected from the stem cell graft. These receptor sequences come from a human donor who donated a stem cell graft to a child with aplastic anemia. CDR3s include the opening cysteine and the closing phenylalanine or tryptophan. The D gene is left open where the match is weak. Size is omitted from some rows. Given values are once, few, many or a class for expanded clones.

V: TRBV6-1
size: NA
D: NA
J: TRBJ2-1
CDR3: CASTRVNEQFF
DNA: TGTGCCAGCACAAGGGTTAATGAGCAGTTCTTC

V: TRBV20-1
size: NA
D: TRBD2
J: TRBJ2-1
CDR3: CSARDWSGSPYNEQFF
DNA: TGCAGTGCTAGAGATTGGAGCGGGAGTCCCTACAATGAGCAGTTCTTC

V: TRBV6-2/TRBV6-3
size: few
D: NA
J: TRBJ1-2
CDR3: CASSWAANYGYTF
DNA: TGTGCCAGCAGTTGGGCCGCGAACTATGGCTACACCTTC

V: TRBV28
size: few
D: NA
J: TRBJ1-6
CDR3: CASSGGPTSYNSPLHF
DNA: TGTGCCAGTTCCGGGGGGCCGACCTCCTATAATTCACCCCTCCACTTT

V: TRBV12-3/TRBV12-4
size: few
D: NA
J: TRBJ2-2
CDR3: CASSHTTSTGELFF
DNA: TGTGCCAGCAGTCATACAACTAGTACCGGGGAGCTGTTTTTT

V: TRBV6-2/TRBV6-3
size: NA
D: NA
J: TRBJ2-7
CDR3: CASADLSSYEQYF
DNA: TGTGCCAGTGCCGACTTGAGCTCCTACGAGCAGTACTTC

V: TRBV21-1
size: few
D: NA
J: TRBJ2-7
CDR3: CASSFNLPLWDRASYEQYF
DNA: TGTGCCAGCAGCTTCAATCTTCCGTTGTGGGACAGGGCCTCTTACGAGCAGTACTTC

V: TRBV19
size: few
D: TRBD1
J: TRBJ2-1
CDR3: CASSEGQGAYNEQFF
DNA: TGTGCCAGTAGTGAAGGTCAGGGGGCCTACAATGAGCAGTTCTTC

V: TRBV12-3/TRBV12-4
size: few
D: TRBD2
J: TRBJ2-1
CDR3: CASSLVALLAGGENEQFF
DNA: TGTGCCAGCAGTTTAGTGGCCCTTTTGGCGGGAGGTGAAAATGAGCAGTTCTTC

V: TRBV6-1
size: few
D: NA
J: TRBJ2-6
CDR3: CASSRRGLSSPSGANVLTF
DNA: TGTGCCAGCAGTCGTAGGGGACTCTCATCACCCTCTGGGGCCAACGTCCTGACTTTC

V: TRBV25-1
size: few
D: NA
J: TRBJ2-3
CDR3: CASTDRGDTQYF
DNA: TGTGCCAGCACCGACAGAGGGGATACGCAGTATTTT

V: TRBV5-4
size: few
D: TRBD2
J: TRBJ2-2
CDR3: CASRPERERNTGELFF
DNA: TGTGCCAGCCGCCCTGAGCGGGAGCGGAACACCGGGGAGCTGTTTTTT

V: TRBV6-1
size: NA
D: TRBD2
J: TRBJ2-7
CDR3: CASSDGGSSYEQYF
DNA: TGTGCCAGCAGTGATGGCGGGAGCTCCTACGAGCAGTACTTC

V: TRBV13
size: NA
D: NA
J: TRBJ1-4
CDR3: CASSLHPTQPNEKLFF
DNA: TGTGCCAGCAGCTTACATCCGACGCAGCCTAATGAAAAACTGTTTTTT

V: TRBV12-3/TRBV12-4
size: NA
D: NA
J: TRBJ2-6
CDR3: CASRSPDHVSGANVLTF
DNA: TGTGCCAGCAGGTCCCCCGACCACGTCTCTGGGGCCAACGTCCTGACTTTC

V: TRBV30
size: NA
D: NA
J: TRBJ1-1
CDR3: CAWSGGNTEAFF
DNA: TGTGCCTGGAGCGGGGGGAACACTGAAGCTTTCTTT

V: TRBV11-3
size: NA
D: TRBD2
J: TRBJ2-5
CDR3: CASSLGRARDF
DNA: TGTGCCAGCAGCCTAGGGAGGGCGCGGGACTTC

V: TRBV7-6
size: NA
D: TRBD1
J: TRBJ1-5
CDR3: CASSLTGLANQPQHF
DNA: TGTGCCAGCAGCTTGACAGGGCTAGCCAATCAGCCCCAGCATTTT

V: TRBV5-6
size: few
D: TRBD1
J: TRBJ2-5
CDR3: CASSVGQPRGTQYF
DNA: TGTGCCAGCAGCGTGGGACAGCCAAGAGGGACCCAGTACTTC

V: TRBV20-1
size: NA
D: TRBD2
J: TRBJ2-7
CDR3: CSASGRAFSYEQYF
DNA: TGCAGTGCTAGCGGGAGGGCTTTCTCCTACGAGCAGTACTTC

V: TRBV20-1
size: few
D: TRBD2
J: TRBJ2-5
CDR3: CSARNGRQNQETQYF
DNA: TGCAGTGCTAGGAACGGGAGGCAAAATCAAGAGACCCAGTACTTC

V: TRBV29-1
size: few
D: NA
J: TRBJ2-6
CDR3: CSVILSGANVLTF
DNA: TGCAGCGTGATCCTCTCTGGGGCCAACGTCCTGACTTTC

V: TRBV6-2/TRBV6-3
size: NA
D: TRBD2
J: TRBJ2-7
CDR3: CASSYPRTSKEQYF
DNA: TGTGCCAGCAGTTACCCTCGGACTAGCAAGGAGCAGTACTTC

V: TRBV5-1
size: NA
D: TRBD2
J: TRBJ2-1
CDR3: CASSKSLAGYNEQFF
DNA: TGCGCCAGCAGCAAGAGTCTAGCGGGGTACAATGAGCAGTTCTTC

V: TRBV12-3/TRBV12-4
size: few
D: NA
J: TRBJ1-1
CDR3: CASSPGAYTEAFF
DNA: TGTGCCAGCAGTCCGGGGGCTTACACTGAAGCTTTCTTT

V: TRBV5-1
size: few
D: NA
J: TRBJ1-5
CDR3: CASSLGTQNQPQHF
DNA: TGCGCCAGCAGCTTGGGGACACAAAATCAGCCCCAGCATTTT

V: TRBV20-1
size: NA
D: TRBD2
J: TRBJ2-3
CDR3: CSALLAGPADTQYF
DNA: TGCAGTGCCCTACTAGCGGGACCGGCAGATACGCAGTATTTT

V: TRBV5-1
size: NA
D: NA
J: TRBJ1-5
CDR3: CASSLDRQAPQHF
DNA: TGCGCCAGCAGCTTGGACCGACAGGCACCCCAGCATTTT

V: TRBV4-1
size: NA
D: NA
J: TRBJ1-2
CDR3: CASSQEGQPNYGYTF
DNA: TGCGCCAGCAGCCAAGAAGGACAGCCTAACTATGGCTACACCTTC

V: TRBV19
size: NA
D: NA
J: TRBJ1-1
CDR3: CASSSPRGASTEAFF
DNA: TGTGCCAGTAGTTCCCCCAGGGGAGCAAGCACTGAAGCTTTCTTT

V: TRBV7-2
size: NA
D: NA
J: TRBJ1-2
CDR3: CASSLGGSVVYGYTF
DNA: TGTGCCAGCAGCTTAGGGGGAAGCGTCGTCTATGGCTACACCTTC

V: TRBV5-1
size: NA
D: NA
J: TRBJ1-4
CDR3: CASSTIPGVNEKLFF
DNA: TGCGCCAGCAGCACTATACCGGGTGTTAATGAAAAACTGTTTTTT

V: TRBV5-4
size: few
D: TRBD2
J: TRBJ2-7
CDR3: CASSLVVAGGSNEQYF
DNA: TGTGCCAGCAGCTTGGTGGTAGCGGGAGGGTCTAACGAGCAGTACTTC

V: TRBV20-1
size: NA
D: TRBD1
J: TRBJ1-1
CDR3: CSARSTGRNTEAFF
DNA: TGCAGTGCTCGCTCGACAGGGAGGAACACTGAAGCTTTCTTT

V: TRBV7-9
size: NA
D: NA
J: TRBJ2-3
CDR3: CASSGSRGSPPDTQYF
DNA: TGTGCCAGCAGCGGCTCTAGGGGATCTCCCCCAGATACGCAGTATTTT

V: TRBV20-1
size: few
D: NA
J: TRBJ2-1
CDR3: CSANRLAETYNEQFF
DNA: TGCAGTGCTAATAGGCTAGCCGAAACCTACAATGAGCAGTTCTTC

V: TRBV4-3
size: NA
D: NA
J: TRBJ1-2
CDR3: CASSQEVGERYGYTF
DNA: TGCGCCAGCAGCCAAGAAGTCGGGGAACGCTATGGCTACACCTTC

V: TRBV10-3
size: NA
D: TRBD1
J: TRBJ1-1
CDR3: CAISEPPRGGGNTEAFF
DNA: TGTGCCATCAGTGAGCCCCCCAGGGGGGGCGGGAACACTGAAGCTTTCTTT

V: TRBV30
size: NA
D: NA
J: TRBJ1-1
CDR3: CAWAPRGRGMNTEAFF
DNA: TGTGCCTGGGCCCCCCGGGGGCGCGGGATGAACACTGAAGCTTTCTTT

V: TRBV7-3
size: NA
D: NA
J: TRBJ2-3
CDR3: CASSSGTQSTDTQYF
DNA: TGTGCCAGCAGCTCTGGGACACAGAGCACAGATACGCAGTATTTT

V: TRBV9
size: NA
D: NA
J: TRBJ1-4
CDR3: CASSATGGEKLFF
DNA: TGTGCCAGCAGCGCGACAGGCGGTGAAAAACTGTTTTTT

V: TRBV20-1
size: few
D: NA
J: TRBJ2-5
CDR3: CSARSTAKETQYF
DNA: TGCAGTGCTAGGAGCACCGCGAAAGAGACCCAGTACTTC

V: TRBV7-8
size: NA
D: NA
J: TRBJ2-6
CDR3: CASSLRQGSLGANVLTF
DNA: TGTGCCAGCAGCTTACGGCAGGGGTCTTTGGGGGCCAACGTCCTGACTTTC

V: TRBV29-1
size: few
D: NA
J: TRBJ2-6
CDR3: CSVDIMGSGANVLTF
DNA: TGCAGCGTTGATATTATGGGCTCTGGGGCCAACGTCCTGACTTTC

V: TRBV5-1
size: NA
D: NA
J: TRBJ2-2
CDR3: CASQYRATGELFF
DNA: TGCGCCAGCCAGTACAGGGCCACCGGGGAGCTGTTTTTT

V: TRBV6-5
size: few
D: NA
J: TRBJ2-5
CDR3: CASSYGGPGETQYF
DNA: TGTGCCAGCAGTTACGGGGGGCCGGGAGAGACCCAGTACTTC

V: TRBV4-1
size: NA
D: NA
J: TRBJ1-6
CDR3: CASSQDTWAGADSPLHF
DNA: TGCGCCAGCAGCCAAGATACTTGGGCAGGGGCAGATTCACCCCTCCACTTT

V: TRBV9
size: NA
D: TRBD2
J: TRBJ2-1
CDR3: CASSVLPSQREVYEQFF
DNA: TGTGCCAGCAGCGTCCTCCCGTCACAGCGGGAGGTGTATGAGCAGTTCTTC

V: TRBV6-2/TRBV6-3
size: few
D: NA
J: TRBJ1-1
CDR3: CASTLQGLDTEAFF
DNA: TGTGCCAGCACCTTACAGGGCCTGGACACTGAAGCTTTCTTT

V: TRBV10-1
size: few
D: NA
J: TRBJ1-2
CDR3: CASTRAATATF
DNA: TGCGCCAGCACCCGGGCAGCTACAGCCACCTTC

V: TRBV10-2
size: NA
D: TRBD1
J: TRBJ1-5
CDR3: CASSEFFPGQLTWDNQPQHF
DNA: TGCGCCAGCAGTGAGTTCTTCCCGGGACAGCTCACTTGGGACAATCAGCCCCAGCATTTT

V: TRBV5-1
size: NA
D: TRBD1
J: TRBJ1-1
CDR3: CASRSGGQNTEAFF
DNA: TGCGCCAGCCGTTCAGGGGGACAAAACACTGAAGCTTTCTTT

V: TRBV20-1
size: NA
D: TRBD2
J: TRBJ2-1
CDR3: CSARADAGREFF
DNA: TGCAGTGCTAGAGCCGACGCGGGGAGGGAGTTCTTC

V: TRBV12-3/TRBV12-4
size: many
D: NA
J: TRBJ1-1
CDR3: CASRKGTANTEAFF
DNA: TGTGCCAGCAGGAAGGGGACTGCGAACACTGAAGCTTTCTTT

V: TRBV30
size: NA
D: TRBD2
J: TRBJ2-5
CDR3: CACKGLAGPVGAQETQYF
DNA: TGTGCCTGCAAAGGACTAGCGGGACCGGTGGGGGCCCAAGAGACCCAGTACTTC

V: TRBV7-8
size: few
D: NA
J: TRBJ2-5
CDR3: CASTPEPGYQETQYF
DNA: TGTGCCAGCACCCCTGAACCGGGCTATCAAGAGACCCAGTACTTC

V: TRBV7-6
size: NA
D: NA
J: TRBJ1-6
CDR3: CASSPNSQSTNSPLHF
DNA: TGTGCCAGCAGCCCGAACTCACAGAGTACGAATTCACCCCTCCACTTT

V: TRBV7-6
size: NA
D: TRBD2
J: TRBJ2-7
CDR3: CASSSYTALAGLYEQYF
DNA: TGTGCCAGCAGCTCTTACACGGCACTAGCGGGCCTCTACGAGCAGTACTTC

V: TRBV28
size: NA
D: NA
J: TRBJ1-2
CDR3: CASSPGANWAANYGYTF
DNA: TGTGCCAGCAGCCCCGGGGCTAACTGGGCGGCCAACTATGGCTACACCTTC